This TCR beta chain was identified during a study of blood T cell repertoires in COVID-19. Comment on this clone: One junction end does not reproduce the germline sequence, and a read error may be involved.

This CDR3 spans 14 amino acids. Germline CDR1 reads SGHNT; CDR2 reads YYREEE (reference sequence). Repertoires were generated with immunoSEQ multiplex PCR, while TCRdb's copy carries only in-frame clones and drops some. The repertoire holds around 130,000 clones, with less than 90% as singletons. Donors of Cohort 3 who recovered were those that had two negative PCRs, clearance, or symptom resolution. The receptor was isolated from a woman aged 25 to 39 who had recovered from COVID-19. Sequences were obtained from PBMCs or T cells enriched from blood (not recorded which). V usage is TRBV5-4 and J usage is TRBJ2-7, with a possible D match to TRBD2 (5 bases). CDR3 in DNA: TGTGCCAGCAGCTTGTATGCTAGCTCCAACGAGCAGTACTTC. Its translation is CASSLYASSNEQYF.